This TCR beta chain was sequenced in a study of blood T cell repertoires in COVID-19. Per the original data handling: Scientists estimated how many nucleated cells there were by amplifying reference gene primers. Assay: immunoSEQ multiplex PCR; the TCRdb copy retains only in-frame clones and omits some. Clonal size and the V and J genes are those of that table, whereas D and trimming came from the DNA. Of 150,000 to 180,000 clones in the sample, approximately 83% are singletons; the top ten hold 9.5% to 13%. From germline, CDR1 is SEHNR and CDR2 FQNEAQ (reference sequence). With 7 bases removed from V and 6 bases from J, the gap between germline ends came to 15 bases. The CDR3 contains 13 residues.

The chain has TRBV7-9 and TRBJ1-1; D unclear. The origin of this receptor is a woman aged 55-70 years with COVID-19, enrolled during active disease. Material: peripheral blood. In DNA, the CDR3 is TGTGCCAGCATCCAATCGGGGATCCCTGAAGCTTTCTTT. Amino acids: CASIQSGIPEAFF.